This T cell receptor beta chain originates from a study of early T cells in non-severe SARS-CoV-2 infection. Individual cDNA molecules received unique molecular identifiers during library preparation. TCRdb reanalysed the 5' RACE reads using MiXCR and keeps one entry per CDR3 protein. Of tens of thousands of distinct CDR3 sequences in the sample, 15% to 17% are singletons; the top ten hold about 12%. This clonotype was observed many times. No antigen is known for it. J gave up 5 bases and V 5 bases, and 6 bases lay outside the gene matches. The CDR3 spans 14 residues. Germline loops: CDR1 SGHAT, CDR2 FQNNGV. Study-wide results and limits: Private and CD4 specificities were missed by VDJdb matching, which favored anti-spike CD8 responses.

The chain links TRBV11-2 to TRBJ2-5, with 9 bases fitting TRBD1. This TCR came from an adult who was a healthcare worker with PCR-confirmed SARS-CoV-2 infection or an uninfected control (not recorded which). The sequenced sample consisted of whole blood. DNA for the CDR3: TGTGCCAGCAGCCCCACGGGGACAGGGGAGACCCAGTACTTC. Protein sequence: CASSPTGTGETQYF.